This T cell receptor beta chain was retrieved from a study of immune heterogeneity within non-small cell lung tumors. Germline assignment: CDR1 MNHEY and CDR2 SMNVEV (reference sequence). CDR3 length: 15 amino acids. Germline trimming cut 8 bases from V and 4 bases from J; bases unmatched to any gene: 4. For the TCR beta CDR3, multiplex PCR with 32 V and 13 J primers performed the amplification. MiXCR was run by TCRdb on the multiplex PCR reads, yielding one entry per CDR3 protein. Of 7,000 to 9,000 distinct CDR3 sequences in the sample, around 23% were seen once. Bulk tumor genomic DNA served as template, at around 600 ng per sample. Surgeons took several biopsies per primary tumor, spaced far apart, during surgery. Patients underwent curative surgery for untreated, newly diagnosed non-small cell lung cancer. This clonotype is labeled as medium-sized.

Input material: lung tumor tissue. This clonotype was sampled from a man aged 60 to 69 with non-small cell lung cancer. The chain has TRBV27 and TRBJ2-1; 14 bases line up with TRBD2. The CDR3 is CASRLAGGQYNEQFF. The CDR3 bases are TGTGCCAGCCGACTAGCGGGAGGGCAATACAATGAGCAGTTCTTC.